The TCR beta chain under discussion was sequenced for a study of CD8 T cells in Susac syndrome. CD8+ and CD4+ blood T cells underwent TCR beta sequencing. Negative isolation was used for CD8+ and CD4+ T cells and FACS enrichment for TEMRA cells. General study findings and limits: Only a relatively small number of individuals were included in the TCR sequencing and HLA analysis.

After extraction with the RNeasy kit, about 0.45 to 1 ug of the RNA was reverse transcribed using random hexamers. The immunoSEQ assay covered 54 Vbeta and 13 Jbeta segments for CDR3. TCRdb passed the immunoSEQ multiplex PCR reads through MiXCR, listing each CDR3 protein once. The sample holds over 300,000 distinct CDR3 sequences, 92% seen once. Comments on this clonotype: What it binds is unknown.

The sample taken for sequencing was CD4+ T cells from PBMCs. This clonotype was sampled from a human donor with multiple sclerosis.

In DNA form, the CDR3 reads TGTGCCAGCACTCAACAACGGGGATTGGGCACTGAAGCTTTCTTT. It yields the protein CASTQQRGLGTEAFF. The rearrangement joins TRBV5-6 to TRBJ1-1, with D uncertain. Trimming pared 6 bases from V and 4 bases from J, leaving 19 bases between. CDR1 SGHDT and CDR2 YYEEEE come from the germline V gene. This CDR3 region has 15 residues.